A single sample gave rise to the 16 T cell receptor beta chains below, sequenced in a study of blood T cells in healthy people across ages. PCR was performed a second time for about 7 to 12 cycles using a sample-barcoded 5' primer and a J-beta primer mix. One entry per CDR3 protein, called by TCRdb with MiXCR from the 5' RACE reads. Of about 1.5 million distinct CDR3 sequences in the sample, approximately 43% were seen once. Specimen: blood. The source is a woman aged 18 to 35 in good health.

The chain couples TRBV6-6 to TRBJ1-1, with unresolved D. The germline CDR1 and CDR2 sequences are MNHNY and SVGAGI (reference sequence). The CDR3 runs 12 residues. Trimming stripped 6 bases from V and 1 base from J, with 6 bases between. The CDR3 DNA reads as TGTGCCAGCAGACCCTCGAACACTGAAGCTTTCTTT. The encoded protein is CASRPSNTEAFF.

This chain links TRBV29-1 with TRBJ2-5; maybe TRBD2 (5 bases). This CDR3 region has 14 residues. Germline-derived CDR1 and CDR2 are SQVTM and ANQGSEA. V lost 3 bases and J 5 bases, leaving 16 bases between the germline ends. In nucleotides, the CDR3 is TGCAGCGTTGAGTGGACTCCTTGGCCCGAGACCCAGTACTTC. As protein: CSVEWTPWPETQYF.

The V gene is TRBV27, the J gene TRBJ2-3; D perhaps matches TRBD1 (5 bases). CDR3 size: 15 residues. Germline values: CDR1 MNHEY, CDR2 SMNVEV (reference sequence). Trimming pared 3 bases from V and 3 bases from J, leaving 13 bases between. The CDR3 sequence: CASSFGSRTTDTQYF. The CDR3 DNA is TGTGCCAGCAGTTTCGGTAGCAGGACAACAGATACGCAGTATTTT.

This chain connects TRBV12-3 or TRBV12-4 to TRBJ2-2, with TRBD2 matching over 9 bases. The V and J ends lost 5 bases and 5 bases, in that order; junction bases with no gene match: 6. The CDR3 has 15 amino acids. The CDR3 sequence: CASSGGTSYTGELFF. DNA for the CDR3: TGTGCCAGCAGTGGAGGGACTAGCTATACCGGGGAGCTGTTTTTT.

This clonotype was seen more than once but under ten times. The chain uses TRBV7-3 and TRBJ2-3; D tentatively fits TRBD1 or TRBD2 (5 bases each). CDR1 SGHTA and CDR2 FQGTGA come from the germline V gene. This CDR3 is built from 16 residues. Trimming took 0 bases from V and 8 from J, leaving 18 bases between them. This CDR3 is CASSLTGELGKVTQYF. In nucleotides, the CDR3 is TGTGCCAGCAGCTTAACGGGGGAACTAGGCAAAGTTACGCAGTATTTT.

This clonotype was seen only a few times. The V gene is TRBV20-1, the J gene TRBJ2-5, with TRBD1 matching 7 bases. V was clipped by 6 bases and J by 1 base; unmatched bases: 11. CDR3 length equals 15 residues. Germline V gene data show CDR1 as DFQATT and CDR2 as SNEGSKA (reference sequence). The CDR3 bases are TGCAGTGCGGATCGACAGGGACGATCCCAAGAGACCCAGTACTTC. Its protein is CSADRQGRSQETQYF.

J is TRBJ1-5 and V is TRBV27, with a tentative D call TRBD1 (6 bases). Germline V gene sequence: CDR1 MNHEY, CDR2 SMNVEV (reference sequence). V gave up 3 bases and J gave up 6 bases, with 12 bases separating them. This CDR3 is 14 amino acids long. The CDR3 here is CASSFGGGSQPQHF. The CDR3, as DNA: TGTGCCAGCAGTTTCGGAGGGGGAAGTCAGCCCCAGCATTTT.

The chain is built from TRBV6-5 and TRBJ2-5, with 7 positions matching TRBD2. With V trimmed by 6 bases and J by 5 bases, 6 bases remained unmatched. This CDR3 has 13 amino acids. Per germline, CDR1 MNHEY and CDR2 SVGAGI. CDR3 nucleotide sequence: TGTGCCAGCAGGAAGACTAGCTCGGAGACCCAGTACTTC. Translation gives CASRKTSSETQYF.

Concerning this clonotype: Germline is not matched at one junction end, which may reflect a read error. V and J are TRBV20-1 and TRBJ2-3; TRBD2 agrees at 7 bases. This CDR3 spans 14 amino acids. Germline V lookup: CDR1 DFQATT, CDR2 SNEGSKA (reference sequence). The DNA for the CDR3 is TGCAGTGCTCCCCGGACTAGGAGCACAGATACGCGGTATTTT. This translates into CSAPRTRSTDTRYF.

The rearrangement joins TRBV27 to TRBJ2-1; D remains ambiguous. The CDR3 has 16 residues. Germline V gene lookup returns CDR1 MNHEY and CDR2 SMNVEV (reference sequence). The germline V and J ends were trimmed by 2 bases and 0 bases, with 11 bases remaining between them. CDR3 residues: CASSLEAPSSYNEQFF. The CDR3 nucleotides read TGTGCCAGCAGTTTAGAGGCGCCGAGCTCCTACAATGAGCAGTTCTTC.

This clonotype turned up a few times. This chain connects TRBV27 to TRBJ2-7; the match to TRBD2 covers 7 bases. The CDR3 runs 14 residues. Trimming took 5 bases from V and 2 from J; bases not matched to a gene: 6. Germline CDR1 reads MNHEY; CDR2 reads SMNVEV (reference sequence). The CDR3 nucleotides are TGTGCCAGCAGTCCCACCCGGGGGGCCTACGAGCAGTACTTC. This translates into CASSPTRGAYEQYF.

This clonotype was seen once. A much bigger clone sits one base away, suggesting this may be a read error. The chain combines TRBV7-2 with TRBJ2-5; 7 bases are a match to TRBD1. Losses at the gene ends were 6 bases for V and 1 base for J; bases not matched to a gene: 2. The CDR3 sequence is 13 residues long. Germline V gives CDR1 SGHTA, CDR2 FQGNSA. CDR3 residues: CASRWDSQETQYF. CDR3 DNA: TGTGCCAGCAGGTGGGACAGCCAAGAGACCCAGTACTTC. The full variable domain, its missing parts supplied by reference TRBV7-2 and TRBJ2-5, is GAGVSQSPSNKVTEKGKDVELRCDPISGHTALYWYRQSLGQGLEFLIYFQGNSAPDKSGLPSDRFSAERTGGSVSTLTIQRTQQEDSAVYLCASRWDSQETQYFGPGTRLLVL.

The chain is built from TRBV12-5 and TRBJ2-7; D not resolved. The better agreement between TRBJ2-4 and the DNA end casts doubt on the J call. The CDR3 totals 9 residues. Germline CDR1 and CDR2: LGHNT and FRNRAP. The CDR3 loop is CASGPIQYF. The CDR3 DNA reads TGTGCTAGTGGCCCCATTCAGTACTTC.

The chain has TRBV5-1 and TRBJ1-1; D remains unclear. Germline-derived CDR1 and CDR2 are SGHRS and YFSETQ. Trimming pared 0 bases from V and 5 bases from J, leaving 11 bases between. The CDR3 spans 14 residues. CDR3 DNA: TGCGCCAGCAGCTTGGGGACGGCCCGAACTGAAGCTTTCTTT. It specifies CASSLGTARTEAFF.

The V call is TRBV28, the J call TRBJ2-7; 8 nucleotides align to TRBD2. This CDR3 region has 13 residues. J gave up 2 bases and V 6 bases, and 3 bases lay outside the gene matches. CDR1 and CDR2 (germline): MDHEN, SYDVKM. The CDR3 coding sequence is TGTGCCAGCAGAAAGCGGGGGACCTACGAGCAGTACTTC. Protein product: CASRKRGTYEQYF.

J is TRBJ2-3 and V is TRBV28; tentative D call: TRBD2 (6 bases). Germline V gene sequence: CDR1 MDHEN, CDR2 SYDVKM. With 7 bases removed from V and 2 bases from J, the gap between germline ends came to 19 bases. The CDR3 totals 16 residues. This CDR3 is CASMSLRELVTDTQYF. As DNA, the CDR3 is TGTGCCAGCATGTCCTTACGGGAGCTGGTCACAGATACGCAGTATTTT.